In this sample, the clone carrying this TCR beta chain turned up many times. Its specificity is not known. The data were obtained in a study of T cell repertoires in cytomegalovirus infection. In the study overall: From public TCR beta signatures came an indication of both CMV infection and matching HLA type. Study-wide results and caveats: Dominating the ex vivo response were TCR beta clonotypes that were CMV-specific and HLA-C-restricted. Cumulative public TCR beta family frequency identified CMV carriers with the relevant HLA.

Germline CDR1 and CDR2: SEHNR and FQNEAQ (reference sequence). This CDR3 contains 14 residues. Deletions cut 5 bases from V and 0 bases from J, with 11 bases between. Each CDR3 protein is one row after TCRdb ran MiXCR on the reads. The sample gives around 450,000 distinct CDR3 sequences, roughly 30% of which show up once; around 15% is in the top ten. The TCR sequence derives from a human donor in good health (CMV status not recorded). Some clones in this sample may be carry-over from other donors' samples. The chain carries TRBV7-9 and TRBJ2-7; perhaps TRBD2 as D (5 bases). Sequenced input: PBMCs. This CDR3 is CASSHEGSSYEQYF. In DNA form, the CDR3 reads TGTGCCAGCAGCCACGAGGGAAGCTCCTACGAGCAGTACTTC. Together with reference TRBV7-9 and TRBJ2-7, the CDR3 gives the full variable domain: DTGVSQNPRHKITKRGQNVTFRCDPISEHNRLYWYRQTLGQGPEFLTYFQNEAQLEKSRLLSDRFSAERPKGSFSTLEIQRTEQGDSAMYLCASSHEGSSYEQYFGPGTRLTVT.